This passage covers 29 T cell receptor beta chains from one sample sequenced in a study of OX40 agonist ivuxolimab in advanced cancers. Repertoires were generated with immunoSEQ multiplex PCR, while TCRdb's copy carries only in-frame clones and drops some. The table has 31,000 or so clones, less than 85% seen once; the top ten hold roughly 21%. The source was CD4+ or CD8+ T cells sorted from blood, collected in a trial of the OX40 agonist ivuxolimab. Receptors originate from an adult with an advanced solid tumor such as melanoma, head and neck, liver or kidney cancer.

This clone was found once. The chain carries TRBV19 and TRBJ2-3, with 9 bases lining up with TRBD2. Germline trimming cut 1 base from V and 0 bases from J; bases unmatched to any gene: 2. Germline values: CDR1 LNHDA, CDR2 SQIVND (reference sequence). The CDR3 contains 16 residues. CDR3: CASSIGTSASTDTQYF. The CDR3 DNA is TGTGCCAGTAGTATAGGGACTAGCGCAAGCACAGATACGCAGTATTTT.

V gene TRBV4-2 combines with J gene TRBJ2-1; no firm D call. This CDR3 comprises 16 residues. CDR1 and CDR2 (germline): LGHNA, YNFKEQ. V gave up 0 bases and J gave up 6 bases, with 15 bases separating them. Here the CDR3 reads CASSQESERVLNEQFF. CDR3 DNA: TGTGCCAGCAGCCAAGAATCAGAAAGGGTCCTCAATGAGCAGTTCTTC.

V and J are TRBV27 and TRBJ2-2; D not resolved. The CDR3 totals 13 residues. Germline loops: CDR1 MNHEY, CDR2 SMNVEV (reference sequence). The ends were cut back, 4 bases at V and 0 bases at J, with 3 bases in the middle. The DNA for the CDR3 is TGTGCCAGCAGTTACGCGAACACCGGGGAGCTGTTTTTT. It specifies CASSYANTGELFF.

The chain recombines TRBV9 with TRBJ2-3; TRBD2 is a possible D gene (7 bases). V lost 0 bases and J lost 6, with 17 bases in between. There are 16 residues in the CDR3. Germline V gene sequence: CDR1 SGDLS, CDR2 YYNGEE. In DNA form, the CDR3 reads TGTGCCAGCAGCGTAGTGGCGGGAGTGCAGGGGGATACGCAGTATTTT. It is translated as CASSVVAGVQGDTQYF. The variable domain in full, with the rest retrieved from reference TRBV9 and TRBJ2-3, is DSGVTQTPKHLITATGQRVTLRCSPRSGDLSVYWYQQSLDQGLQFLIQYYNGEERAKGNILERFSAQQFPDLHSELNLSSLELGDSALYFCASSVVAGVQGDTQYFGPGTRLTVL.

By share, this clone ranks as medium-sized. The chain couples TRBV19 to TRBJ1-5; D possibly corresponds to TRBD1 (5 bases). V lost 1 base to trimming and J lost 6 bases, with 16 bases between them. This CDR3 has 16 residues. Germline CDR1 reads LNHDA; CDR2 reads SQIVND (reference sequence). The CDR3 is CASSIVGTHSSQPQHF. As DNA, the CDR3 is TGTGCCAGTAGTATAGTAGGGACCCATTCTAGTCAGCCCCAGCATTTT. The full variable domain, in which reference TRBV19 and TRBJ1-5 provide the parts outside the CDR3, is DGGITQSPKYLFRKEGQNVTLSCEQNLNHDAMYWYRQDPGQGLRLIYYSQIVNDFQKGDIAEGYSVSREKKESFPLTVTSAQKNPTAFYLCASSIVGTHSSQPQHFGDGTRLSIL.

The CDR3 loop reads CASSLRGGVTEAFF. As DNA, the CDR3 is TGTGCCAGCAGCTTGAGAGGGGGCGTCACTGAAGCTTTCTTT. This rearrangement joins TRBV5-5 to TRBJ1-1; 7 nucleotides align to TRBD1. From germline, CDR1 is SGHKS and CDR2 YYEKEE (reference sequence). With 1 base clipped from V and 4 bases from J, the junction kept 4 bases outside the gene matches. The CDR3 totals 14 residues.

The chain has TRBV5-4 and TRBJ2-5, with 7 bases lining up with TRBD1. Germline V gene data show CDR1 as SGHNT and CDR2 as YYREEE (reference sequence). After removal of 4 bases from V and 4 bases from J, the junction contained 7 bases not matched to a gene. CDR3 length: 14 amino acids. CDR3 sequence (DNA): TGTGCCAGCAGCCCGCGACAGGGCCCAGAGACCCAGTACTTC. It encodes CASSPRQGPETQYF. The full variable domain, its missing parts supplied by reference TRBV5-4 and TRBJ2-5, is ETGVTQSPTHLIKTRGQQVTLRCSSQSGHNTVSWYQQALGQGPQFIFQYYREEENGRGNFPPRFSGLQFPNYSSELNVNALELDDSALYLCASSPRQGPETQYFGPGTRLLVL.

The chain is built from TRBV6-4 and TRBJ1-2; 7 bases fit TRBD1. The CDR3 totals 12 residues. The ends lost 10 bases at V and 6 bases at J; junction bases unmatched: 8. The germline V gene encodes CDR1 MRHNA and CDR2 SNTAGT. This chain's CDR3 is CAMQGGKNGYTF. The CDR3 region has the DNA TGTGCCATGCAGGGGGGGAAGAATGGCTACACCTTC.

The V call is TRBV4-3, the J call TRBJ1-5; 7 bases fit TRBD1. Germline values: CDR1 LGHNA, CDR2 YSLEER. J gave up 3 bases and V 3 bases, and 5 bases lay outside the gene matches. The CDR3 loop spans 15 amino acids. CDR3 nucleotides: TGCGCCAGCAGCCAGGATACAGGGGTCAATCAGCCCCAGCATTTT. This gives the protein CASSQDTGVNQPQHF.

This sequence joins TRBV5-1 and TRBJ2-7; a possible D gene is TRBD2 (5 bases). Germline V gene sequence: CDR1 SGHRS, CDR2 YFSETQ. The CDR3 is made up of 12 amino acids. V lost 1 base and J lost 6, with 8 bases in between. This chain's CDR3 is CASSLYLAEQYF. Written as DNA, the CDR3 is TGCGCCAGCAGCTTGTATCTAGCCGAGCAGTACTTC. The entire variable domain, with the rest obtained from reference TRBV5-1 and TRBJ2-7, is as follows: KAGVTQTPRYLIKTRGQQVTLSCSPISGHRSVSWYQQTPGQGLQFLFEYFSETQRNKGNFPGRFSGRQFSNSRSEMNVSTLELGDSALYLCASSLYLAEQYFGPGTRLTVT.

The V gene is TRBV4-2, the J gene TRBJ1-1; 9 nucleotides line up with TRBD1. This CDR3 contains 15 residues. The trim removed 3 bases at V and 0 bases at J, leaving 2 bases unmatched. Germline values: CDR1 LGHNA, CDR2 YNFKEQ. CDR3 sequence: CASSQGTGMNTEAFF. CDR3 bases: TGTGCCAGCAGCCAGGGGACAGGGATGAACACTGAAGCTTTCTTT.

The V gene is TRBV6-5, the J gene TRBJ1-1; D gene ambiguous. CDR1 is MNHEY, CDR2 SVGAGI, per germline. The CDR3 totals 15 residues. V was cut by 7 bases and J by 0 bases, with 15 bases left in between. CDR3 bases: TGTGCCAGCACCATAAGCCCCGGGGTGAACACTGAAGCTTTCTTT. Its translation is CASTISPGVNTEAFF.

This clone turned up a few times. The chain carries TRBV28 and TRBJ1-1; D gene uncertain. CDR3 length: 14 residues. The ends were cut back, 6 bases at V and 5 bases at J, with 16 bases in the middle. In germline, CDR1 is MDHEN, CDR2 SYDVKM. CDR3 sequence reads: CASSLDYSGTEAFF. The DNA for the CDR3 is TGTGCCAGCAGCCTAGACTATTCAGGTACTGAAGCTTTCTTT.

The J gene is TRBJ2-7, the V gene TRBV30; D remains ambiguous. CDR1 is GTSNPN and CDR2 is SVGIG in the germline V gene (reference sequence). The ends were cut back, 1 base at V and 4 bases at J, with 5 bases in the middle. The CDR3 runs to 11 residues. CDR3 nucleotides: TGTGCCTGGAGTGGCAGTTACGAGCAGTACTTC. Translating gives CAWSGSYEQYF. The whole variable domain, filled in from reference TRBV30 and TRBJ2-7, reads SQTIHQWPATLVQPVGSPLSLECTVEGTSNPNLYWYRQAAGRGLQLLFYSVGIGQISSEVPQNLSASRPQDRQFILSSKKLLLSDSGFYLCAWSGSYEQYFGPGTRLTVT.

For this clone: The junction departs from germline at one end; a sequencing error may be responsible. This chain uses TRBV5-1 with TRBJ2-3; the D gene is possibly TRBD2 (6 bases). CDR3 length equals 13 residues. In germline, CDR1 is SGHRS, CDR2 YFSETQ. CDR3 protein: CASSLIGEVPLFF. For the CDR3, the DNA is TGCGCCAGCAGCTTGATCGGGGAGGTTCCTCTTTTTTTT.

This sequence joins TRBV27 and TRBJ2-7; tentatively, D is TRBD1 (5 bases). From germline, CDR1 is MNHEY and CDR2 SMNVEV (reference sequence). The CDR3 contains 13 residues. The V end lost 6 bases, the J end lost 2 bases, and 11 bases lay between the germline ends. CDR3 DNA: TGTGCCAGCAGACCGGACACAGCCTACGAGCAGTACTTC. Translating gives CASRPDTAYEQYF.

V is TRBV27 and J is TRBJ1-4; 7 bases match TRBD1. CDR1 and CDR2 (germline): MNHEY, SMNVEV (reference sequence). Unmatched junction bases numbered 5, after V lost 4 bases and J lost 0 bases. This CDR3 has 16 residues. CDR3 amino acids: CASSSRQGATNEKLFF. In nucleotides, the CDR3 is TGTGCCAGCAGTTCACGACAGGGTGCAACTAATGAAAAACTGTTTTTT.

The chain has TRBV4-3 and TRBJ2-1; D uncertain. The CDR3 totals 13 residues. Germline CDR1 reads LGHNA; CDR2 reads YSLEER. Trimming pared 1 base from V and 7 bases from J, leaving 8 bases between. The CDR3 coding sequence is TGCGCCAGCAGCCAAGGAGGACGGAATGAGCAGTTCTTC. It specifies CASSQGGRNEQFF.

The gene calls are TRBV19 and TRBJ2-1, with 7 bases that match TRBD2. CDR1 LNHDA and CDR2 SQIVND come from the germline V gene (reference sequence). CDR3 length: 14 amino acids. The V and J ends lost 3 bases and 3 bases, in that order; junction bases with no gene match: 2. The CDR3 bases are TGTGCCAGTAGTATCGCGGGGGTCTACAATGAGCAGTTCTTC. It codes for CASSIAGVYNEQFF.

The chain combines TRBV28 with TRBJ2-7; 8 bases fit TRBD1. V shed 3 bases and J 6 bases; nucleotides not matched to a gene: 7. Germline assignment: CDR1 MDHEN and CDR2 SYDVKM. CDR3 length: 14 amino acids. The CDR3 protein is CASSLTLTGGEQYF. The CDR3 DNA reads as TGTGCCAGCAGTTTGACTCTCACAGGGGGCGAGCAGTACTTC.

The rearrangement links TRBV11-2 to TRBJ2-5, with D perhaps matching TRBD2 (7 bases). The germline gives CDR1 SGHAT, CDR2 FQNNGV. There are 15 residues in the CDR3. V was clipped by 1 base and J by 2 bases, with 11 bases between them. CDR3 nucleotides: TGTGCCAGCAGCTTAGGAGGGGGGGCTCAAGAGACCCAGTACTTC. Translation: CASSLGGGAQETQYF.

Here the CDR3 DNA reads TGTGCCAGCAGTTACTCCGACACTGAAGCTTTCTTT. Translating gives CASSYSDTEAFF. The chain couples TRBV6-6 to TRBJ1-1, with no clear D. Trimming cost V 0 bases and J 3 bases, with 2 bases left between them. This CDR3 comprises 12 residues. CDR1 is MNHNY and CDR2 is SVGAGI in the germline V gene (reference sequence).

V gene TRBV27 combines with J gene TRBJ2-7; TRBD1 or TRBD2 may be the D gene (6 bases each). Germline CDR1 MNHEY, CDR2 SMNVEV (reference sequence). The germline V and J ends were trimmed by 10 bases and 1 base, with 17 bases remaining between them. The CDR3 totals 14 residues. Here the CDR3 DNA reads TGTGCCACCTCCGTAAGGGGGGCTTCCTACGAGCAGTACTTC. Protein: CATSVRGASYEQYF.

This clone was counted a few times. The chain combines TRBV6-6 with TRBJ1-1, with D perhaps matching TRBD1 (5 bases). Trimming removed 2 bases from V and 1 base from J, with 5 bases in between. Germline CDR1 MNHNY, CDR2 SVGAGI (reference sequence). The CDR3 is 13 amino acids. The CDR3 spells CASSYGQNTEAFF. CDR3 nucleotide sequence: TGTGCCAGCAGTTACGGACAGAACACTGAAGCTTTCTTT.

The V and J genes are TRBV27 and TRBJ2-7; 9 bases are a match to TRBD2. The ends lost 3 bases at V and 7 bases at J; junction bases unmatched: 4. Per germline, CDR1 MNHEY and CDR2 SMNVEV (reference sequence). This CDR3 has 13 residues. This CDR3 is CASSFGLAGEQYF. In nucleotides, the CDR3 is TGTGCCAGCAGTTTCGGGCTAGCGGGAGAGCAGTACTTC.

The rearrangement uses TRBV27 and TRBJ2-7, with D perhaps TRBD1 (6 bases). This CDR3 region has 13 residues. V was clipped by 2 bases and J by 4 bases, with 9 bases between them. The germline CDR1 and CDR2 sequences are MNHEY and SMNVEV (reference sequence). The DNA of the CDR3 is TGTGCCAGCAGTTTAGGGACAACTTACGAGCAGTACTTC. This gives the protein CASSLGTTYEQYF.

CDR3 in DNA: TGTGCCAGCAGTTACTCCCCTTGGGGGGCCACTGAAGCTTTCTTT. Translated, it gives CASSYSPWGATEAFF. This chain links TRBV6-5 with TRBJ1-1; D is possibly TRBD1 (6 bases). V lost 0 bases and J 4 bases, leaving 12 bases between the germline ends. Germline CDR1 reads MNHEY; CDR2 reads SVGAGI. This CDR3 comprises 15 residues.

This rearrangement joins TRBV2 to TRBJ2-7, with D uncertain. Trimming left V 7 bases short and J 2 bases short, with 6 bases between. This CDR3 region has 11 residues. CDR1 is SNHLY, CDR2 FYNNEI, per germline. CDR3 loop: CASTSTYEQYF. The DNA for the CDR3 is TGTGCCAGCACTTCTACCTACGAGCAGTACTTC.

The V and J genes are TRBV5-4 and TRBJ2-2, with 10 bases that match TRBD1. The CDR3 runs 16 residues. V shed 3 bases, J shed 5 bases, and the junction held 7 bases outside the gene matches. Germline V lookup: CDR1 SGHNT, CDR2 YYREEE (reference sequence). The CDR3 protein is CASSSSDRGTTGELFF. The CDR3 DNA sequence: TGTGCCAGCAGCTCCTCGGACAGGGGGACTACCGGGGAGCTGTTTTTT.